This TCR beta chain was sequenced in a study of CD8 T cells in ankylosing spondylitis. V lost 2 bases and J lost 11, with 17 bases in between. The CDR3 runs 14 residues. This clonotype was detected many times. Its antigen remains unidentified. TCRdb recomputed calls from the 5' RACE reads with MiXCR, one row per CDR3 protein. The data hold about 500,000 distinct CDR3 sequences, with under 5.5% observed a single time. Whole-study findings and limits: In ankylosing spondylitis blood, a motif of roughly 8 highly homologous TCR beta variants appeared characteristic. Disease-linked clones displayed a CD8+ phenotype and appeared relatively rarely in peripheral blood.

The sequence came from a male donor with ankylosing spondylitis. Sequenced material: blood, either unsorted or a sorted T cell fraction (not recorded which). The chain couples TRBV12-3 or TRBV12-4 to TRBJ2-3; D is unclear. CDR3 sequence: CASSLRLSDKGQYF. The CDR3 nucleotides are TGTGCCAGCAGTTTACGGTTGAGCGACAAGGGGCAGTATTTT.